Below, 29 T cell receptor beta chains from the same sample are listed, as sequenced in a study of PD-1 blockade in mismatch repair-deficient tumors. Method: immunoSEQ multiplex PCR; TCRdb's copy keeps in-frame clones and lacks some. The table shows about 34,000 clones, with approximately 84% occurring only once. The sample here was PBMCs, taken around 6 weeks after starting pembrolizumab. These receptors were taken from an adult with mismatch repair-deficient cancer.

This clone was seen only once. The CDR3, as DNA: TGTGCCAGCAGTCCCGGGACAGTTAATGAAAAACTGTTTTTT. It codes for CASSPGTVNEKLFF. This rearrangement joins TRBV6-6 to TRBJ1-4; 7 positions match TRBD1. This CDR3 spans 14 amino acids. CDR1 and CDR2 from the germline V gene are MNHNY and SVGAGI (reference sequence). The V gene end was trimmed by 5 bases and the J gene end by 4 bases; junction bases not matched to a gene: 4.

The V gene is TRBV11-3, the J gene TRBJ2-1; no definite D call. Germline CDR1 SGHNT, CDR2 YENEEA. Trimming removed 3 bases at V and 7 bases at J, with 4 bases between. The CDR3 totals 11 residues. The CDR3 loop reads CASSFINEQFF. The CDR3 nucleotides read TGTGCCAGCAGCTTTATAAATGAGCAGTTCTTC.

This chain uses TRBV25-1 with TRBJ1-6, with D hard to call. The germline CDR1 and CDR2 sequences are MGHDK and SYGVNS. This CDR3 contains 12 residues. Between the trimmed V and J ends, which lost 4 bases and 10 bases, there was a span of 8 bases. The CDR3, as DNA: TGTGCCAGCAGTGTCGCGGGATCACCCCTCCACTTT. This codes for CASSVAGSPLHF. Looking up the rest from reference TRBV25-1 and TRBJ1-6 gives the full variable domain: EADIYQTPRYLVIGTGKKITLECSQTMGHDKMYWYQQDPGMELHLIHYSYGVNSTEKGDLSSESTVSRIRTEHFPLTLESARPSHTSQYLCASSVAGSPLHFGNGTRLTVT.

The gene calls are TRBV11-2 and TRBJ2-4; D unclear. The V gene's germline CDR1 is SGHAT and CDR2 FQNNGV. CDR3 length equals 12 residues. V was cut by 3 bases and J by 6 bases, with 6 bases left in between. The CDR3 here is CASSLAPNIQYF. CDR3 coding DNA: TGTGCCAGCAGCTTGGCACCAAACATTCAGTACTTC.

The chain recombines TRBV11-2 with TRBJ2-2; 8 positions agree with TRBD1. The germline CDR1 and CDR2 sequences are SGHAT and FQNNGV. The V gene end was trimmed by 1 base and the J gene end by 6 bases; junction bases not matched to a gene: 4. The CDR3 totals 15 residues. The CDR3 is CASSLATRGPGELFF. The CDR3 DNA reads TGTGCCAGCAGCTTAGCGACCAGGGGGCCCGGGGAGCTGTTTTTT.

This chain connects TRBV6-1 to TRBJ2-2; 9 bases are shared with TRBD1. Germline CDR1 MNHNS, CDR2 SASEGT. Losses at the gene ends were 8 bases for V and 3 bases for J; bases not matched to a gene: 4. The CDR3 sequence is 14 residues long. Here the CDR3 DNA reads TGTGCCAGCTGGAGGACAGGGGACACCGGGGAGCTGTTTTTT. Translation gives CASWRTGDTGELFF.

V usage is TRBV29-1 and J usage is TRBJ1-1, with TRBD1 matching over 10 bases. The germline V gene has CDR1 SQVTM and CDR2 ANQGSEA. Unmatched junction bases numbered 5, after V lost 6 bases and J lost 4 bases. The CDR3 length is 13 residues. CDR3 residues: CSVRTGGLTEAFF. CDR3 bases: TGCAGCGTCCGGACAGGGGGTCTCACTGAAGCTTTCTTT.

J is TRBJ2-7 and V is TRBV19; a possible D gene is TRBD1 (5 bases). The germline CDR1 and CDR2 sequences are LNHDA and SQIVND (reference sequence). The V end lost 5 bases, the J end lost 3 bases, and 14 bases lay between the germline ends. The length of the CDR3 is 14 residues. The CDR3 region has the DNA TGTGCCAGTAGTGACAGACAAAACGACTACGAGCAGTACTTC. Protein sequence: CASSDRQNDYEQYF.

This chain connects TRBV27 to TRBJ1-4, with D possibly being TRBD1 (6 bases). Deletions cut 0 bases from V and 0 bases from J, with 14 bases between. Germline V gene lookup returns CDR1 MNHEY and CDR2 SMNVEV (reference sequence). This CDR3 has 18 amino acids. CDR3 sequence: CASSLSIGQLPTNEKLFF. In DNA, the CDR3 is TGTGCCAGCAGTTTATCTATCGGACAGCTCCCAACTAATGAAAAACTGTTTTTT.

The genes are TRBV18 and TRBJ1-4; no firm D call. This CDR3 contains 15 residues. Germline CDR1 KGHSH, CDR2 LQKENI. The V end was cut by 2 bases, the J end by 3 bases, with 10 bases between. The CDR3: CASSPIHGANEKLFF. CDR3 in DNA: TGTGCCAGCTCACCAATCCACGGGGCTAATGAAAAACTGTTTTTT.

The gene calls are TRBV5-1 and TRBJ2-3, with D perhaps matching TRBD2 (5 bases). CDR1 is SGHRS and CDR2 is YFSETQ in the germline V gene. V dropped 0 bases and J dropped 5 bases, with 22 bases sitting between them. The length of the CDR3 is 18 residues. CDR3 DNA: TGCGCCAGCAGCTTGGTACCCGTGGATGGGAGCCAAGGAGATACGCAGTATTTT. Amino acid sequence: CASSLVPVDGSQGDTQYF.

In its sample, this clone was seen a few times. V is TRBV9 and J is TRBJ1-5, with 7 nucleotides matching TRBD1. In germline, CDR1 is SGDLS, CDR2 YYNGEE. This CDR3 is built from 14 residues. J was trimmed by 5 bases and V by 4 bases; bases with no gene match: 6. As DNA, the CDR3 is TGTGCCAGCAGCCGACAGGGTGGGGATCAGCCCCAGCATTTT. Its translation: CASSRQGGDQPQHF.

The chain has TRBV18 and TRBJ2-1; perhaps TRBD2 as D (6 bases). The germline V gene encodes CDR1 KGHSH and CDR2 LQKENI. V was trimmed by 3 bases and J by 7 bases, leaving 19 bases between them. The CDR3 is 16 amino acids. CDR3 amino acids: CASSPEGRPLENEQFF. The CDR3 DNA reads as TGTGCCAGCTCACCCGAGGGGAGGCCTCTGGAGAATGAGCAGTTCTTC.

The chain uses TRBV19 and TRBJ1-1; no firm D call. This CDR3 region has 14 residues. V was clipped by 7 bases and J by 1 base, with 13 bases between them. Germline loops: CDR1 LNHDA, CDR2 SQIVND (reference sequence). CDR3 in amino acids: CASNPSWQNTEAFF. DNA of the CDR3: TGTGCCAGTAATCCTTCGTGGCAGAACACTGAAGCTTTCTTT.

The chain links TRBV28 to TRBJ2-2; 8 positions match TRBD2. The V gene's germline CDR1 is MDHEN and CDR2 SYDVKM. V lost 4 bases and J lost 7; bases outside the gene matches: 8. The CDR3 length is 15 residues. CDR3 in DNA: TGTGCCAGCAGTTCCAGCGGGAGCAGGGTCGGGGAGCTGTTTTTT. It yields the protein CASSSSGSRVGELFF.

V is TRBV6-1 and J is TRBJ2-3; 12 bases line up with TRBD2. Germline loops: CDR1 MNHNS, CDR2 SASEGT. The CDR3 consists of 16 residues. V dropped 2 bases and J dropped 3; count of bases not matched to a gene: 3. DNA of the CDR3: TGTGCCAGCAGTGAAATTCTAGCGGGAGGGACAGATACGCAGTATTTT. The encoded protein is CASSEILAGGTDTQYF.

The rearrangement uses TRBV28 and TRBJ1-2, with D possibly being TRBD1 (6 bases). Trimming cost V 5 bases and J 8 bases, with 18 bases left between them. CDR1 is MDHEN and CDR2 is SYDVKM in the germline V gene. The CDR3 is 14 residues long. This CDR3 is CASSLPRQARGYTF. DNA for the CDR3: TGTGCCAGCAGTCTCCCCCGACAGGCGAGAGGCTACACCTTC.

The chain couples TRBV19 to TRBJ2-1; 11 positions match TRBD2. This CDR3 region has 16 residues. Per the germline V gene, CDR1 is LNHDA and CDR2 is SQIVND (reference sequence). The junction had 9 bases not matched to a gene; V was cut back by 4 bases and J by 7 bases. The DNA of the CDR3 is TGTGCCAGTAGTACCCTCGGGACTAGCGGCTTGAATGAGCAGTTCTTC. This gives the protein CASSTLGTSGLNEQFF. Full variable domain (rest looked up from reference TRBV19 and TRBJ2-1): DGGITQSPKYLFRKEGQNVTLSCEQNLNHDAMYWYRQDPGQGLRLIYYSQIVNDFQKGDIAEGYSVSREKKESFPLTVTSAQKNPTAFYLCASSTLGTSGLNEQFFGPGTRLTVL.

V is TRBV27 and J is TRBJ2-6; D possibly corresponds to TRBD2 (5 bases). V was pared by 5 bases and J by 2 bases, with 10 bases between. This CDR3 region has 15 residues. Per germline, CDR1 MNHEY and CDR2 SMNVEV (reference sequence). The CDR3 spells CASSLWTAGANVLTF. Written as DNA, the CDR3 is TGTGCCAGCAGTCTCTGGACTGCTGGGGCCAACGTCCTGACTTTC.

This chain uses TRBV7-9 with TRBJ2-7; 8 nucleotides align to TRBD1. The CDR3 is 16 amino acids. Germline CDR1 SEHNR, CDR2 FQNEAQ (reference sequence). Losses at the gene ends were 5 bases for V and 5 bases for J; bases not matched to a gene: 14. The CDR3 DNA is TGTGCCAGCAGCGATCGACCCGCCGGACAGGGTAACGAGCAGTACTTC. Its translation: CASSDRPAGQGNEQYF.

The chain uses TRBV7-2 and TRBJ2-5, with 7 bases lining up with TRBD2. V lost 7 bases and J lost 5; bases outside the gene matches: 4. CDR3 length equals 12 residues. The germline CDR1 and CDR2 sequences are SGHTA and FQGNSA. This chain's CDR3 is CASTWGGETQYF. The CDR3 coding sequence is TGTGCCAGCACCTGGGGGGGGGAGACCCAGTACTTC.

V is TRBV5-8 and J is TRBJ1-1; D might be TRBD1 (6 bases). Germline V gives CDR1 SGHTS, CDR2 YDEGEE. The CDR3 sequence is 12 residues long. The ends were cut back, 0 bases at V and 10 bases at J, with 10 bases in the middle. The CDR3 loop reads CASSLDEGGAFF. DNA for the CDR3: TGTGCCAGCAGCTTGGACGAAGGGGGAGCTTTCTTT.

This clone was recorded a few times. The chain carries TRBV7-2 and TRBJ2-1; unclear D gene. The length of the CDR3 is 14 residues. The germline V and J ends were trimmed by 1 base and 12 bases, with 16 bases remaining between them. The germline CDR1 and CDR2 sequences are SGHTA and FQGNSA. The chain's CDR3 is CASSLVRSPSVQFF. CDR3 coding DNA: TGTGCCAGCAGCTTAGTGCGAAGCCCCTCCGTGCAGTTCTTC.

J is TRBJ2-1 and V is TRBV29-1; 10 bases are a match to TRBD2. The CDR3 length is 14 residues. J was trimmed by 6 bases and V by 2 bases; bases with no gene match: 4. CDR1 and CDR2 (germline): SQVTM, ANQGSEA. Here the CDR3 DNA reads TGCAGCGTTGAACCCAGGACTAGCGGCAATGAGCAGTTCTTC. Encoded protein: CSVEPRTSGNEQFF.

V and J are TRBV11-2 and TRBJ2-1; 10 bases match TRBD2. Per germline, CDR1 SGHAT and CDR2 FQNNGV. The CDR3 spans 16 residues. V was clipped by 4 bases and J by 4 bases; unmatched bases: 7. CDR3 residues: CASSSMLAGVYNEQFF. The CDR3 DNA sequence: TGTGCCAGCAGCTCCATGCTAGCGGGAGTTTACAATGAGCAGTTCTTC. Based on the CDR3 plus reference TRBV11-2 and TRBJ2-1, the full variable domain is EAGVAQSPRYKIIEKRQSVAFWCNPISGHATLYWYQQILGQGPKLLIQFQNNGVVDDSQLPKDRFSAERLKGVDSTLKIQPAKLEDSAVYLCASSSMLAGVYNEQFFGPGTRLTVL.

Only a few counts were recorded for this clone. The chain combines TRBV27 with TRBJ2-7; possibly TRBD2 for D (6 bases). Germline loops: CDR1 MNHEY, CDR2 SMNVEV (reference sequence). This CDR3 comprises 16 residues. Trimming pared 5 bases from V and 1 base from J, leaving 18 bases between. This chain's CDR3 is CASSPSEGLISYEQYF. The CDR3, as DNA: TGTGCCAGCAGTCCTTCGGAGGGGCTGATATCCTACGAGCAGTACTTC.

This chain connects TRBV19 to TRBJ2-1; D is perhaps TRBD2 (6 bases). V was shortened by 6 bases and J by 6 bases, with 24 bases between the two germline ends. The CDR3 is 17 amino acids. Germline V lookup: CDR1 LNHDA, CDR2 SQIVND (reference sequence). The chain's CDR3 is CASSDIETRTVFNEQFF. The DNA for the CDR3 is TGTGCCAGTAGCGATATTGAGACTAGAACGGTGTTCAATGAGCAGTTCTTC.

This chain uses TRBV7-2 with TRBJ1-2, with D perhaps TRBD1 (5 bases). This CDR3 has 13 residues. Trimming pared 3 bases from V and 4 bases from J, leaving 9 bases between. The germline CDR1 and CDR2 sequences are SGHTA and FQGNSA. The CDR3 DNA reads TGTGCCAGCAGCTTGGCAGGGCGCTATGGCTACACCTTC. This gives the protein CASSLAGRYGYTF. The variable domain in full, completed from reference TRBV7-2 and TRBJ1-2, reads GAGVSQSPSNKVTEKGKDVELRCDPISGHTALYWYRQSLGQGLEFLIYFQGNSAPDKSGLPSDRFSAERTGGSVSTLTIQRTQQEDSAVYLCASSLAGRYGYTFGSGTRLTVV.

The chain has TRBV7-6 and TRBJ2-5; D not resolved. Germline CDR1 reads SGHVS; CDR2 reads FNYEAQ. This CDR3 has 14 residues. V lost 2 bases and J lost 4, with 11 bases in between. CDR3: CASSLLTFSETQYF. The CDR3 DNA is TGTGCCAGCAGCTTATTAACATTCTCAGAGACCCAGTACTTC.